Included here is one TCR beta chain sequence, with context. Antigen unknown. Treatment meaning: roughly ten-day PBMC culture with coronavirus spike peptide pools or control peptides (ViraFEST assay). This record comes from a study of vaccination and CD4 T cells after COVID-19. The Oncomine TCR Beta short-read assay was applied to DNA of cultured CD4+ T cells. TCRdb ran MiXCR on the PCR reads and lists one entry per CDR3 protein. The table lists roughly 15,000 distinct CDR3 sequences, around three fifths of them singletons. The CDR3 sequence is 14 residues long. Trimming at V came to 8 bases and at J to 6 bases, leaving 11 bases not matched to a gene.

Sequencing input: CD4+ T cells from blood, cultured in vitro. This TCR derives from a human donor who had recovered from COVID-19. The chain joins TRBV12-3 or TRBV12-4 to TRBJ2-7; 9 nucleotides match TRBD1. The CDR3 nucleotides read TGTGCCAGCGGAGGGCTGGACAGGGGCGGCGAGCAGTACTTC. Protein sequence: CASGGLDRGGEQYF.